One and the same sample provided the 2 T cell receptor beta chains below, sequenced in a study of early T cells in non-severe SARS-CoV-2 infection. Using its own MiXCR run on the 5' RACE reads, TCRdb lists one record per CDR3 protein. The data show approximately 73,000 distinct CDR3 sequences, around 13% seen once. The sequenced sample was whole blood. These receptors all stem from an adult who was a healthcare worker with PCR-confirmed SARS-CoV-2 infection or an uninfected control (not recorded which).

The J gene is TRBJ2-3, the V gene TRBV3-1; 7 bases agree with TRBD2. There are 13 residues in the CDR3. The germline V gene has CDR1 LGHDT and CDR2 YNNKEL (reference sequence). Germline trimming cut 5 bases from V and 8 bases from J; bases unmatched to any gene: 7. This CDR3 is CASSYPGLPTQYF. The CDR3, as DNA: TGTGCCAGCAGCTATCCGGGACTACCTACGCAGTATTTT.

This clonotype was seen at least ten times. The CDR3 DNA follows: TGTGCCAGCAGAACTGTTGAGACAGGGGGAGCTTTCTTT. This sequence encodes CASRTVETGGAFF. The chain links TRBV2 to TRBJ1-1; 9 positions match TRBD1. Germline CDR1 and CDR2: SNHLY and FYNNEI. With V trimmed by 6 bases and J by 10 bases, 9 bases remained unmatched. This CDR3 spans 13 amino acids.